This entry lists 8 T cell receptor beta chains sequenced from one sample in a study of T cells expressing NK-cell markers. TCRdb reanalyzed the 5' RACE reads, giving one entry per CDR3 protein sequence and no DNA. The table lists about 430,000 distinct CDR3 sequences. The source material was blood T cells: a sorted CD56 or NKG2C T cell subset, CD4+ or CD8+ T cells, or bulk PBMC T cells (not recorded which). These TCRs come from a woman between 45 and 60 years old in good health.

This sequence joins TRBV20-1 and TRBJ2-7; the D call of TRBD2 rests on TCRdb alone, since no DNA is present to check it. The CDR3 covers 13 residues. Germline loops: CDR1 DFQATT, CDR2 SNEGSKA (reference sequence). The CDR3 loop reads CSARTSVSYEQYF.

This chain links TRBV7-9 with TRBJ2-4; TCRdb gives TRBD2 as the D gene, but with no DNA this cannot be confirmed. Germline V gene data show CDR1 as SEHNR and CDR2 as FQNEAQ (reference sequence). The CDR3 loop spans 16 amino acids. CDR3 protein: CASSLTSGSPKNIQYF.

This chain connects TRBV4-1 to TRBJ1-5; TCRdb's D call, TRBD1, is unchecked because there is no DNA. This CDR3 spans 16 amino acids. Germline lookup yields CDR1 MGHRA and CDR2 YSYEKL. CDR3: CASSQERDRGNQPQHF.

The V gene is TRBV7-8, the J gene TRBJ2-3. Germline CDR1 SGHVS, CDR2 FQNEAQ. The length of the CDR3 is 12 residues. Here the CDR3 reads CASSLHLDTQYF.

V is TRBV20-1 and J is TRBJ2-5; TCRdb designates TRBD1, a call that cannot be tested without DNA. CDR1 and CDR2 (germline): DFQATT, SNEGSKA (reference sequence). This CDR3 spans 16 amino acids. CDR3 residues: CSARDLGGGLQETQYF.

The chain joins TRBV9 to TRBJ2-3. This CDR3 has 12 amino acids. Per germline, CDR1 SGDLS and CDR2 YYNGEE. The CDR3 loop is CASSVSGDTQYF.

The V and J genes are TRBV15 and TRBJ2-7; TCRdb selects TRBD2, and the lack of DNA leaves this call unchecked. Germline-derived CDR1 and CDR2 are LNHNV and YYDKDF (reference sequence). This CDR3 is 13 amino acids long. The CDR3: CATSSREGYEQYF.

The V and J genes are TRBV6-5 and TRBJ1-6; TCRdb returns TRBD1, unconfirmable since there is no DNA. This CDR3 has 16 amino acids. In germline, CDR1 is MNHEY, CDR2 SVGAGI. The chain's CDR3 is CASSRLSGTLDSPLHF.